This TCR beta chain is drawn from a study of blood T cell repertoires in COVID-19. CDR3 length equals 15 residues. V dropped 4 bases and J dropped 4; count of bases not matched to a gene: 3. The germline V gene has CDR1 KGHSH and CDR2 LQKENI. In the original analysis: Amplified reference gene primers provided the basis for estimating nucleated cell counts. The assay was immunoSEQ multiplex PCR, and TCRdb's table has in-frame clones only and misses some. Clone size and the V and J calls come from that table; the DNA yielded D and trimming. The sample includes fewer than 250,000 clones, 70% to 90% of them seen just once. The count of this clone is one.

The chain uses TRBV18 and TRBJ2-6; 8 bases line up with TRBD1. Sequenced sample: peripheral blood. This sequence originates from a man aged 40-50 years with acute or convalescent COVID-19. The CDR3 nucleotides read TGTGCCAGCTCACGCCAGGGGGCCGGGGCCAACGTCCTGACTTTC. Its translation is CASSRQGAGANVLTF.